This T cell receptor (beta chain) derives from a study of blood T cell repertoires in COVID-19 (dated by TCRdb to about 2020). In terms of the full investigation: Samples from collaborators originated in the United States, Italy and Spain and spanned both the acute and convalescent phases of COVID-19. The material from the prospective study consisted of cDNA or gDNA derived from T cells, B-cell-depleted T cells, or PBMCs. The dataset comprised deeply sampled blood TCRbeta repertoires from subjects exposed to, actively infected with, or recovered from COVID-19. A freely available public database, intended as a resource for researchers studying the immune response to SARS-CoV-2, is where the repertoires were released. Samples were obtained from the ongoing ImmuneRACE study (first 160 participants) and from about 1,300 subjects provided by 6 global collaborators. A de-identified subject ID, COVID-19 status, age in years and sex were almost always included in the sample metadata. Where available, HLA class I and class II types were taken from metadata supplied by the sample provider and were not determined by assay-based typing.

Collaborating institutions collected whole blood in K2EDTA tubes following their own protocols. For TCRbeta analysis, collaborators shipped samples as frozen whole blood, isolated PBMCs, or DNA extracted from either of those sample types. TCRbeta CDR3 regions were amplified from genomic DNA by means of the immunoSEQ Assay, a bias-controlled multiplex PCR. From the authors' description of their analysis: Within the assay, amplification of reference gene primers was used to estimate how many nucleated cells each sample contained. To quantify the absolute abundance of each unique TCRbeta CDR3 rearrangement, sequence reads were collapsed and filtered. For each sample, productive Simpson clonality was calculated by taking the square root of Simpson's diversity index across productive rearrangements. Not all clones reach the TCRdb copy of this immuneACCESS table, which keeps in-frame sequences only. Checked studies attribute under half of the gap to unresolved V genes and leave the rest unexplained. V, J and clone size are taken as reported in that table, and D and trimming were inferred from the DNA itself. Present in this sample are approximately 75,000 clones, roughly 82% of which were seen just once. The ten largest clones add up to about 6.9% of the sample.

In its sample, this clone comes out as medium-sized (0.01 to 0.1%). The antigen it recognizes is unknown. Base qualities are not recorded, but no much larger clone differs from it by a single base. Results the study describes overall, beyond this receptor: Clinical and demographic metadata were provided uncurated, with the amount varying by source and participant.

V loses 5 bases at its end and J loses 7 bases; junction bases beyond the gene matches: 12. The CDR3 measures 16 amino acids from cysteine to phenylalanine. Only the CDR3 portion is preserved as DNA: 48 bases, with reading frame beginning at the first base. The germline V gene supplies CDR1 SGDLS and CDR2 YYNGEE. The sequenced sample consisted of peripheral blood. This TCR was recovered from a human donor in a cohort sampled during active COVID-19. The rearranged segments are TRBV9 and TRBJ2-1; 10 nucleotides in the junction match TRBD2. The CDR3 has the sequence CASSLKSGGASNEQFF. The DNA reads as follows: TGTGCCAGCAGTTTAAAAAGCGGGGGGGCCTCAAATGAGCAGTTCTTC. The CDR3, completed at both ends by the reference TRBV9 and TRBJ2-1 genes, gives the full variable domain DSGVTQTPKHLITATGQRVTLRCSPRSGDLSVYWYQQSLDQGLQFLIQYYNGEERAKGNILERFSAQQFPDLHSELNLSSLELGDSALYFCASSLKSGGASNEQFFGPGTRLTVL.